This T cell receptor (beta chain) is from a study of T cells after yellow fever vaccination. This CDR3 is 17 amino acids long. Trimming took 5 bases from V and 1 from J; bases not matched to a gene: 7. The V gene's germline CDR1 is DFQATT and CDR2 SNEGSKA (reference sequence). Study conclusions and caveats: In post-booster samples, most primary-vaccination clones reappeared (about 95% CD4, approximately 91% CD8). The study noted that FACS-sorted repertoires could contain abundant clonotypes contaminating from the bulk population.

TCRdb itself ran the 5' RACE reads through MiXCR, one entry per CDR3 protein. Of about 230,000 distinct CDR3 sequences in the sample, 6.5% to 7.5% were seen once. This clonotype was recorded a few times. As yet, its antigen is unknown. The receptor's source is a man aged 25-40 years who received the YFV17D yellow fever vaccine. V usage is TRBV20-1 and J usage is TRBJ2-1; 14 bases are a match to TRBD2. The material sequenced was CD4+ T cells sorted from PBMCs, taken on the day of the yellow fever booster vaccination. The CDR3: CSASGLAGDRSYNEQFF. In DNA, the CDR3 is TGCAGTGCTTCGGGACTAGCGGGAGATAGGTCCTACAATGAGCAGTTCTTC.